This passage covers 2 T cell receptor beta chains from one sample sequenced in a study of cytomegalovirus exposure and HLA in healthy donors. The PCR contained 60 Vbeta and 13 Jbeta primers. Profiled with immunoSEQ multiplex PCR; TCRdb holds only in-frame clones, not every one. The repertoire includes 100,000 or so clones, 65% to 85% of them detected once, and around 5.3% sits in the top ten. Sequenced material: PBMCs. These receptors all come from a male donor in good health and CMV-seronegative.

V is TRBV4-3 and J is TRBJ1-2, with no clear D. Trimming shortened V by 0 bases and J by 0 bases, and 11 bases separated the two germline ends. The CDR3 is 16 amino acids. Germline loops: CDR1 LGHNA, CDR2 YSLEER. As DNA, the CDR3 is TGCGCCAGCAGCCAAGATTGGGGAGATCCTAACTATGGCTACACCTTC. This encodes CASSQDWGDPNYGYTF.

This clone was seen once. The V call is TRBV28, the J call TRBJ2-7; D might be TRBD2 (5 bases). Trimming removed 5 bases at V and 3 bases at J, with 14 bases between. Germline V gives CDR1 MDHEN, CDR2 SYDVKM. The CDR3 extends over 14 amino acids. This chain's CDR3 is CASSILGSGYEQYF. CDR3 DNA sequence: TGTGCCAGCAGTATACTAGGCTCTGGCTACGAGCAGTACTTC. Drawing the rest from reference TRBV28 and TRBJ2-7, the complete variable domain is DVKVTQSSRYLVKRTGEKVFLECVQDMDHENMFWYRQDPGLGLRLIYFSYDVKMKEKGDIPEGYSVSREKKERFSLILESASTNQTSMYLCASSILGSGYEQYFGPGTRLTVT.